This TCR beta chain was captured by sequencing in a study of blood T cells in healthy people across ages. A second PCR of about 6 to 12 cycles used a sample-barcoded 5' primer and a J-beta primer mix. Each CDR3 protein is one row after TCRdb ran MiXCR on the 5' RACE reads. The table lists roughly 830,000 distinct CDR3 sequences, about 62% of them singletons. This CDR3 has 15 residues. V lost 0 bases and J 0 bases, leaving 7 bases between the germline ends. Germline CDR1 reads SGDLS; CDR2 reads YYNGEE. Input material: blood. This clonotype was sampled from a man under 40 in good health. The chain is built from TRBV9 and TRBJ2-1; D perhaps matches TRBD2 (5 bases). The CDR3 DNA reads as TGTGCCAGCAGCGTAGAGGCGGGCTCCTACAATGAGCAGTTCTTC. It encodes CASSVEAGSYNEQFF.